Following are 16 T cell receptor beta chains from one sample sequenced in a study of blood T cell repertoires in COVID-19. Produced via immunoSEQ multiplex PCR; TCRdb's table is partial and in-frame only. The sample consists of under 200,000 clones, approximately 90% of them appearing once. The sample was peripheral blood. Every receptor here comes from an older woman who had recovered from COVID-19.

V gene TRBV11-2 combines with J gene TRBJ2-2, with no clear D. There are 18 residues in the CDR3. Germline values: CDR1 SGHAT, CDR2 FQNNGV. The ends were cut back, 5 bases at V and 0 bases at J, with 19 bases in the middle. The CDR3 DNA follows: TGTGCCAGCAGCCCACCTATTGGCAGGCAAACGAACACCGGGGAGCTGTTTTTT. Residues: CASSPPIGRQTNTGELFF.

V and J are TRBV5-1 and TRBJ2-2; perhaps TRBD2 as D (5 bases). Deletions cut 2 bases from V and 1 base from J, with 9 bases between. The CDR3 sequence is 15 residues long. The V gene's germline CDR1 is SGHRS and CDR2 YFSETQ. The CDR3 DNA reads TGCGCCAGCAGCTTAGGCCGGGGGAACACCGGGGAGCTGTTTTTT. Translated, it gives CASSLGRGNTGELFF.

Written as DNA, the CDR3 is TGCAGCGCGGACTCTCGGGTCGTTGGGGAGACCCAGTACTTC. It specifies CSADSRVVGETQYF. This sequence joins TRBV29-1 and TRBJ2-5; weak D call: TRBD2 (5 bases). CDR3 length: 14 residues. V shed 7 bases and J shed 5 bases, with 20 bases lying between them. Germline V gene lookup returns CDR1 SQVTM and CDR2 ANQGSEA. The full variable domain, its missing parts supplied by reference TRBV29-1 and TRBJ2-5, is SAVISQKPSRDICQRGTSLTIQCQVDSQVTMMFWYRQQPGQSLTLIATANQGSEATYESGFVIDKFPISRPNLTFSTLTVSNMSPEDSSIYLCSADSRVVGETQYFGPGTRLLVL.

The gene calls are TRBV19 and TRBJ2-7, with 9 bases aligning to TRBD1. CDR1 and CDR2 (germline): LNHDA, SQIVND (reference sequence). Trimming at V came to 6 bases and at J to 2 bases, leaving 5 bases not matched to a gene. The CDR3 is 14 residues long. The CDR3 spells CASRGQGNTYEQYF. CDR3 sequence (DNA): TGTGCCAGTAGAGGACAGGGGAATACCTACGAGCAGTACTTC.

The CDR3, as DNA: TGTGCCAGCAGCTATAGCGGGGGAAAATACAATGAGCAGTTCTTC. It encodes CASSYSGGKYNEQFF. V gene TRBV7-9 combines with J gene TRBJ2-1, with 9 bases matching TRBD2. CDR3 length equals 15 residues. CDR1 and CDR2 (germline): SEHNR, FQNEAQ (reference sequence). With V trimmed by 4 bases and J by 4 bases, 5 bases remained unmatched.

The V call is TRBV19, the J call TRBJ2-7; 9 bases are a match to TRBD1. The CDR3 spans 15 residues. The ends lost 5 bases at V and 4 bases at J; junction bases unmatched: 9. Germline CDR1 is LNHDA and CDR2 is SQIVND (reference sequence). CDR3: CASSPLRDRAYEQYF. The CDR3 bases are TGTGCCAGTAGTCCCCTCCGGGACAGGGCTTACGAGCAGTACTTC.

The chain combines TRBV3-1 (or the pseudogene TRBV3-2) with TRBJ2-3; 12 nucleotides agree with TRBD2. With 4 bases clipped from V and 1 base from J, the junction kept 0 bases outside the gene matches. Germline CDR1 reads LGHDT; CDR2 reads YNNKEL (reference sequence). The CDR3 has 15 residues. The chain's CDR3 is CASSPSGGGTDTQYF. In DNA form, the CDR3 reads TGTGCCAGCAGCCCTAGCGGGGGGGGCACAGATACGCAGTATTTT.

This sequence joins TRBV6-5 and TRBJ1-6; 7 bases are a match to TRBD1. V trimming: 6 bases; J trimming: 8 bases; junction bases outside the gene matches: 7. CDR1 and CDR2 from the germline V gene are MNHEY and SVGAGI. The CDR3 is 14 residues long. DNA of the CDR3: TGTGCCAGCAGCCCCACGACAGGGCATTCACCCCTCCACTTT. Translating it yields CASSPTTGHSPLHF.

The DNA of the CDR3 is TGTGCCAGCAGCCAACACGGGACAGGGGCTGAAGCTTTCTTT. Translating it yields CASSQHGTGAEAFF. The chain joins TRBV3-1 (or the pseudogene TRBV3-2) to TRBJ1-1; 10 bases are shared with TRBD1. Germline loops: CDR1 LGHDT, CDR2 YNNKEL (reference sequence). Germline trimming cut 2 bases from V and 6 bases from J; bases unmatched to any gene: 3. The CDR3 is 14 amino acids.

This rearrangement joins TRBV7-9 to TRBJ2-3; 8 positions match TRBD2. Germline V gene lookup returns CDR1 SEHNR and CDR2 FQNEAQ (reference sequence). J was trimmed by 0 bases and V by 7 bases; bases with no gene match: 6. The CDR3 extends over 15 amino acids. The chain's CDR3 is CASNPGGGSTDTQYF. The CDR3, as DNA: TGTGCCAGCAACCCGGGCGGGGGGAGCACAGATACGCAGTATTTT. The whole variable domain, filled in from reference TRBV7-9 and TRBJ2-3, reads DTGVSQNPRHKITKRGQNVTFRCDPISEHNRLYWYRQTLGQGPEFLTYFQNEAQLEKSRLLSDRFSAERPKGSFSTLEIQRTEQGDSAMYLCASNPGGGSTDTQYFGPGTRLTVL.

The chain carries TRBV6-6 and TRBJ2-7; D is unresolved. Between the trimmed V and J ends, which lost 5 bases and 6 bases, there was a span of 17 bases. Germline-derived CDR1 and CDR2 are MNHNY and SVGAGI (reference sequence). The CDR3 sequence is 14 residues long. The CDR3 nucleotides are TGTGCCAGCAGTCCCCCGTTTGGGCAAGGCGAGCAGTACTTC. Translation: CASSPPFGQGEQYF.

The chain couples TRBV28 to TRBJ1-5; D is unresolved. This CDR3 has 14 amino acids. The V and J ends lost 7 bases and 4 bases respectively, with 14 bases between them. Germline V gene sequence: CDR1 MDHEN, CDR2 SYDVKM. In DNA, the CDR3 is TGTGCCAGCAAGGGCGGGTCGGGGAATCAGCCCCAGCATTTT. This codes for CASKGGSGNQPQHF. The full variable domain, with the rest looked up from reference TRBV28 and TRBJ1-5, is DVKVTQSSRYLVKRTGEKVFLECVQDMDHENMFWYRQDPGLGLRLIYFSYDVKMKEKGDIPEGYSVSREKKERFSLILESASTNQTSMYLCASKGGSGNQPQHFGDGTRLSIL.

The V gene is TRBV19, the J gene TRBJ2-7; the match to TRBD1 covers 7 bases. This CDR3 has 15 residues. V trimming: 4 bases; J trimming: 2 bases; junction bases outside the gene matches: 8. The germline CDR1 and CDR2 sequences are LNHDA and SQIVND (reference sequence). Written as DNA, the CDR3 is TGTGCCAGTAGTACAGACAGGGTCGGACCCTACGAGCAGTACTTC. Encoded protein: CASSTDRVGPYEQYF.

This clone was detected only once. This chain connects TRBV4-1 to TRBJ2-5; 9 bases line up with TRBD1. Germline loops: CDR1 MGHRA, CDR2 YSYEKL. Trimming took 1 base from V and 0 from J; bases not matched to a gene: 3. CDR3 length: 16 residues. The CDR3 nucleotides are TGCGCCAGCAGCCAAGCCGGGACAGGGTACCAAGAGACCCAGTACTTC. Translation: CASSQAGTGYQETQYF.

The rearrangement links TRBV2 to TRBJ2-2; no clear D. This CDR3 spans 13 amino acids. V shed 8 bases and J shed 3 bases, with 10 bases lying between them. Germline CDR1 is SNHLY and CDR2 is FYNNEI. Here the CDR3 reads CASSGSYTGELFF. Here the CDR3 DNA reads TGTGCCAGCTCCGGGTCTTACACCGGGGAGCTGTTTTTT.

The V and J genes are TRBV13 and TRBJ2-5, with 7 bases that match TRBD2. The V gene end was trimmed by 1 base and the J gene end by 5 bases; junction bases not matched to a gene: 1. The CDR3 loop spans 13 amino acids. Per the germline V gene, CDR1 is PRHDT and CDR2 is FYEKMQ (reference sequence). DNA of the CDR3: TGTGCCAGCAGCTTAGTGGGGGGGGAGACCCAGTACTTC. Translated, it gives CASSLVGGETQYF.